Following are 29 T cell receptor beta chains from one sample sequenced in a study of blood T cell repertoires in COVID-19. The method was immunoSEQ multiplex PCR; TCRdb's version includes in-frame clones alone and lacks a portion of them. The sample gives some 220,000 clones, approximately 85% of which show up once; around 3% is in the top ten. Material: peripheral blood. These receptors all come from a man in his fifties who had recovered from COVID-19.

The V gene is TRBV6-5, the J gene TRBJ2-5; perhaps TRBD2 as D (6 bases). This CDR3 is built from 14 residues. CDR1 is MNHEY, CDR2 SVGAGI, per germline. Trimming removed 7 bases from V and 1 base from J, with 13 bases in between. CDR3 in DNA: TGTGCCAGCACCAAGGGACTGCTCCAAGAGACCCAGTACTTC. Translation gives CASTKGLLQETQYF.

This clone was counted ten times or more. The chain is built from TRBV29-1 and TRBJ1-5, with D uncertain. Germline CDR1 and CDR2: SQVTM and ANQGSEA. Trimming pared 6 bases from V and 0 bases from J, leaving 9 bases between. CDR3 length: 13 residues. The DNA for the CDR3 is TGCAGCGTCGCTACCTCTAGCAATCAGCCCCAGCATTTT. It is translated as CSVATSSNQPQHF.

This rearrangement joins TRBV30 to TRBJ1-3, with D possibly TRBD1 on 5 matching bases. This CDR3 is 13 amino acids long. The V end was cut by 5 bases, the J end by 2 bases, with 10 bases between. Germline lookup yields CDR1 GTSNPN and CDR2 SVGIG (reference sequence). The CDR3 reads CAWSRDTGNTIYF. The CDR3 DNA sequence: TGTGCCTGGTCCAGGGATACTGGAAACACCATATATTTT.

The chain is built from TRBV6-5 and TRBJ1-6; 8 nucleotides match TRBD1. The V and J ends lost 6 bases and 8 bases, in that order; junction bases with no gene match: 9. This CDR3 is 15 amino acids long. The germline gives CDR1 MNHEY, CDR2 SVGAGI. Here the CDR3 reads CASSLARTGHSPLHF. The CDR3 nucleotides read TGTGCCAGCAGCCTAGCCCGGACAGGGCATTCACCCCTCCACTTT.

The V gene is TRBV27, the J gene TRBJ2-1; D gene unclear. This CDR3 is built from 13 residues. Looked up from germline, CDR1 is MNHEY and CDR2 is SMNVEV (reference sequence). Trimming took 5 bases from V and 5 from J, leaving 10 bases between them. CDR3 in DNA: TGTGCCAGCAGTGCCAACCGGGACAATGAGCAGTTCTTC. Protein product: CASSANRDNEQFF.

CDR3 in DNA: TGTGCCAGCGCCCCGGGAAGAATATTTAACACTGAAGCTTTCTTT. Encoded protein: CASAPGRIFNTEAFF. J is TRBJ1-1 and V is TRBV2; D gene ambiguous. Per germline, CDR1 SNHLY and CDR2 FYNNEI. V was shortened by 8 bases and J by 2 bases, with 18 bases between the two germline ends. This CDR3 is 15 amino acids long. Looking up the rest from reference TRBV2 and TRBJ1-1 gives the full variable domain: EPEVTQTPSHQVTQMGQEVILRCVPISNHLYFYWYRQILGQKVEFLVSFYNNEISEKSEIFDDQFSVERPDGSNFTLKIRSTKLEDSAMYFCASAPGRIFNTEAFFGQGTRLTVV.

The chain carries TRBV24-1 and TRBJ2-1, with 8 bases fitting TRBD1. The V gene end was trimmed by 2 bases and the J gene end by 8 bases; junction bases not matched to a gene: 7. The germline V gene encodes CDR1 KGHDR and CDR2 SFDVKD. The CDR3 has 15 amino acids. This CDR3 reads CATSDSTGGSYEQFF. The CDR3, as DNA: TGTGCCACCAGTGATTCAACAGGGGGTAGCTATGAGCAGTTCTTC.

The rearrangement joins TRBV19 to TRBJ2-6; 7 positions agree with TRBD1. The germline gives CDR1 LNHDA, CDR2 SQIVND (reference sequence). This CDR3 is 16 amino acids long. J gave up 2 bases and V 7 bases, and 8 bases lay outside the gene matches. CDR3 in amino acids: CASTRLTGAGANVLTF. The DNA for the CDR3 is TGTGCCAGTACCAGATTAACAGGGGCTGGGGCCAACGTCCTGACTTTC.

The gene calls are TRBV7-9 and TRBJ2-7, with D unresolved. The CDR3 covers 13 residues. Trimming took off 1 base at V and 6 bases at J, with 10 bases between the two ends. Germline values: CDR1 SEHNR, CDR2 FQNEAQ (reference sequence). CDR3 nucleotides: TGTGCCAGCAGCTTAGGACAAAATGGCGAGCAGTACTTC. It is translated as CASSLGQNGEQYF.

V gene TRBV4-2 combines with J gene TRBJ2-7; D is perhaps TRBD2 (6 bases). This CDR3 has 16 residues. From germline, CDR1 is LGHNA and CDR2 YNFKEQ. V was clipped by 1 base and J by 0 bases, with 13 bases between them. The CDR3 protein is CASSQAGTLTSYEQYF. The CDR3 DNA follows: TGTGCCAGCAGCCAAGCAGGGACTCTAACCTCCTACGAGCAGTACTTC.

The chain joins TRBV5-4 to TRBJ2-7, with 9 bases fitting TRBD1. V was clipped by 4 bases and J by 1 base; unmatched bases: 6. Germline lookup yields CDR1 SGHNT and CDR2 YYREEE (reference sequence). The length of the CDR3 is 15 residues. The DNA of the CDR3 is TGTGCCAGCAGCCGATCCGGGACAGGGTCCTACGAGCAGTACTTC. This gives the protein CASSRSGTGSYEQYF. Filled out from reference TRBV5-4 and TRBJ2-7, the complete variable domain reads ETGVTQSPTHLIKTRGQQVTLRCSSQSGHNTVSWYQQALGQGPQFIFQYYREEENGRGNFPPRFSGLQFPNYSSELNVNALELDDSALYLCASSRSGTGSYEQYFGPGTRLTVT.

The chain uses TRBV9 and TRBJ2-5; 14 bases map to TRBD2. CDR3 length equals 17 residues. The germline gives CDR1 SGDLS, CDR2 YYNGEE. The V gene end was trimmed by 0 bases and the J gene end by 5 bases; junction bases not matched to a gene: 6. The CDR3 reads CASSVGLAGGYWETQYF. In DNA, the CDR3 is TGTGCCAGCAGCGTAGGACTAGCGGGAGGGTATTGGGAGACCCAGTACTTC. Looking up the rest from reference TRBV9 and TRBJ2-5 gives the full variable domain: DSGVTQTPKHLITATGQRVTLRCSPRSGDLSVYWYQQSLDQGLQFLIQYYNGEERAKGNILERFSAQQFPDLHSELNLSSLELGDSALYFCASSVGLAGGYWETQYFGPGTRLLVL.

V and J are TRBV20-1 and TRBJ2-6; tentatively, D is TRBD2 (5 bases). Germline V gene sequence: CDR1 DFQATT, CDR2 SNEGSKA (reference sequence). The V gene lost 3 bases and the J gene lost 0 bases, with 9 bases spanning the gap. This CDR3 has 15 amino acids. This chain's CDR3 is CSASRRNSGANVLTF. The CDR3 DNA sequence: TGCAGTGCTAGTAGGAGGAACTCTGGGGCCAACGTCCTGACTTTC.

V gene TRBV30 combines with J gene TRBJ2-1; TRBD2 is a possible D gene (5 bases). Trimming removed 2 bases at V and 7 bases at J, with 12 bases between. The CDR3 contains 13 residues. Germline V CDR1 and CDR2: GTSNPN, SVGIG (reference sequence). The CDR3 bases are TGTGCCTGGAGTACCGGTTCGGGGAATGAGCAGTTCTTC. Protein: CAWSTGSGNEQFF.

The V gene is TRBV29-1, the J gene TRBJ2-7; possible D gene TRBD1, 6 bases. Trimming removed 5 bases from V and 1 base from J, with 12 bases in between. CDR3 length: 13 residues. Germline CDR1 reads SQVTM; CDR2 reads ANQGSEA. The DNA for the CDR3 is TGCAGCGTTTATGACAGGCAGTCCTACGAGCAGTACTTC. It codes for CSVYDRQSYEQYF.

The chain couples TRBV10-3 to TRBJ2-1; the match to TRBD2 covers 8 bases. The germline V gene encodes CDR1 ENHRY and CDR2 SYGVKD. CDR3 size: 13 residues. Trimming removed 10 bases from V and 8 bases from J; junction bases left unmatched: 10. This CDR3 is CATGGGSVDEQFF. The CDR3 bases are TGTGCCACCGGCGGGGGGTCGGTCGATGAGCAGTTCTTC.

The chain couples TRBV28 to TRBJ1-2; TRBD1 is a possible D gene (5 bases). V shed 7 bases and J shed 2 bases, with 17 bases lying between them. Germline CDR1 and CDR2: MDHEN and SYDVKM. This CDR3 region has 15 residues. CDR3 residues: CASNRGTGINYGYTF. The CDR3 nucleotides read TGTGCCAGCAATCGGGGGACGGGGATAAACTATGGCTACACCTTC.

The chain carries TRBV28 and TRBJ1-1; no clear D. V dropped 5 bases and J dropped 2 bases, with 12 bases sitting between them. Germline CDR1 and CDR2: MDHEN and SYDVKM. The CDR3 covers 14 residues. The CDR3 region is CASSPAEGNTEAFF. CDR3 in DNA: TGTGCCAGCAGTCCGGCTGAGGGCAACACTGAAGCTTTCTTT.

In its sample, this clone was seen many times. The chain joins TRBV7-2 to TRBJ1-3; TRBD1 might be the D (6 bases). Germline-derived CDR1 and CDR2 are SGHTA and FQGNSA. V shed 7 bases and J shed 2 bases, with 12 bases lying between them. The CDR3 is made up of 14 amino acids. The DNA of the CDR3 is TGTGCCAGCAAGAGAGAGGGGGCTGGAAACACCATATATTTT. Translated: CASKREGAGNTIYF.

The chain joins TRBV2 to TRBJ2-5, with TRBD1 identical over 10 bases. The CDR3 is 14 amino acids. CDR1 SNHLY and CDR2 FYNNEI come from the germline V gene. V was clipped by 7 bases and J by 3 bases; unmatched bases: 5. CDR3 loop: CASTTGTGEETQYF. CDR3 in DNA: TGTGCCAGCACTACCGGGACAGGGGAAGAGACCCAGTACTTC.

The V gene is TRBV19, the J gene TRBJ1-1; TRBD1 might be the D (6 bases). Trimming stripped 5 bases from V and 0 bases from J, with 10 bases between. The CDR3 is made up of 14 amino acids. CDR1 and CDR2 from the germline V gene are LNHDA and SQIVND (reference sequence). CDR3 bases: TGTGCCAGTAGTCTACAGGGTTTGAACACTGAAGCTTTCTTT. Its translation is CASSLQGLNTEAFF.

This rearrangement joins TRBV28 to TRBJ2-7; 10 nucleotides match TRBD1. CDR1 MDHEN and CDR2 SYDVKM come from the germline V gene. V shed 5 bases and J 3 bases; nucleotides not matched to a gene: 7. This CDR3 has 15 amino acids. The CDR3 protein is CASSRTGGTYYEQYF. The CDR3 DNA is TGTGCCAGCAGTCGGACAGGGGGAACATACTACGAGCAGTACTTC.

The CDR3 sequence is CASSLAAGVDGTEAFF. The CDR3, as DNA: TGTGCCAGCAGCTTGGCGGCAGGGGTTGATGGGACTGAAGCTTTCTTT. This sequence joins TRBV5-4 and TRBJ1-1, with a weak D call TRBD1 (6 bases). Trimming pared 0 bases from V and 5 bases from J, leaving 17 bases between. The CDR3 sequence is 16 residues long. Germline V gives CDR1 SGHNT, CDR2 YYREEE (reference sequence).

The V call is TRBV5-1, the J call TRBJ2-2, with D unclear. Trimming took off 10 bases at V and 2 bases at J, with 24 bases between the two ends. Germline values: CDR1 SGHRS, CDR2 YFSETQ. The CDR3 has 17 amino acids. The CDR3, as DNA: TGCGCCTCCCACCCTTATGAGAGGCTTAGAAACACCGGGGAGCTGTTTTTT. Its translation is CASHPYERLRNTGELFF.

Concerning this clone: The same CDR3 is also encoded by other DNA sequences in this sample. The rearrangement uses TRBV28 and TRBJ2-7; D gene ambiguous. CDR1 is MDHEN, CDR2 SYDVKM, per germline. V was cut by 2 bases and J by 0 bases, with 5 bases left in between. CDR3 size: 13 residues. The CDR3 DNA reads as TGTGCCAGCAGTTTAGGCACCTCCTACGAGCAGTACTTC. Translating it yields CASSLGTSYEQYF.

The rearrangement links TRBV28 to TRBJ1-2, with D possibly matching TRBD1 (6 bases). This CDR3 region has 16 residues. Trimming removed 2 bases from V and 6 bases from J, with 19 bases in between. Germline V gene data show CDR1 as MDHEN and CDR2 as SYDVKM. CDR3 sequence (DNA): TGTGCCAGCAGTTTAATAATACAGGGTAAGAAGGATGGCTACACCTTC. As protein: CASSLIIQGKKDGYTF.

A few counts support this clone. The chain carries TRBV5-1 and TRBJ2-7; the match to TRBD2 covers 13 bases. CDR1 and CDR2 from the germline V gene are SGHRS and YFSETQ. Trimming removed 4 bases from V and 4 bases from J; junction bases left unmatched: 8. The CDR3 has 16 amino acids. CDR3 in amino acids: CASSTGTSGREYEQYF. In DNA form, the CDR3 reads TGCGCCAGCAGCACCGGAACTAGCGGGAGGGAGTACGAGCAGTACTTC.

This chain joins TRBV5-1 and TRBJ2-1, with a weak D call TRBD2 (5 bases). The length of the CDR3 is 16 residues. V lost 4 bases and J 6 bases, leaving 20 bases between the germline ends. Germline CDR1 and CDR2: SGHRS and YFSETQ. CDR3 sequence reads: CASSRQGHDYFNEQFF. The CDR3 coding sequence is TGCGCCAGCAGCAGACAAGGGCACGACTACTTCAATGAGCAGTTCTTC. Full variable domain (missing parts from reference TRBV5-1 and TRBJ2-1): KAGVTQTPRYLIKTRGQQVTLSCSPISGHRSVSWYQQTPGQGLQFLFEYFSETQRNKGNFPGRFSGRQFSNSRSEMNVSTLELGDSALYLCASSRQGHDYFNEQFFGPGTRLTVL.

The V call is TRBV18, the J call TRBJ2-5, with no clear D. The V gene's germline CDR1 is KGHSH and CDR2 LQKENI. This CDR3 spans 15 amino acids. Trimming took 0 bases from V and 1 from J, leaving 9 bases between them. Here the CDR3 reads CASSPPNSSQETQYF. The CDR3 DNA reads as TGTGCCAGCTCACCACCAAACAGCTCCCAAGAGACCCAGTACTTC.